A single sample is the source of the 17 T cell receptor beta chains below, sequenced in a study of PD-1 blockade in classical Hodgkin lymphoma. Profiling relied on immunoSEQ multiplex PCR, and the TCRdb table lists in-frame clones only, not all of them. Found here are almost 3,000 clones, roughly 63% of them singletons; the top ten hold roughly 30%. Following autologous stem cell transplantation, relapse occurred in every patient, and exposure to brentuximab vedotin varied. Magnetic negative selection isolated CD8+ T cells from thawed PBMCs. The sequencing here drew on CD8+ T cells from blood, taken at baseline. The receptors were sampled from a human donor with classical Hodgkin lymphoma.

The chain recombines TRBV29-1 with TRBJ1-2; 7 bases align to TRBD1. V trimming: 6 bases; J trimming: 4 bases; junction bases outside the gene matches: 5. Looked up from germline, CDR1 is SQVTM and CDR2 is ANQGSEA. The CDR3 runs to 12 residues. The CDR3 spells CSVEGAGYGYTF. In DNA form, the CDR3 reads TGCAGCGTCGAGGGGGCCGGCTATGGCTACACCTTC.

The chain recombines TRBV4-1 with TRBJ2-7; 7 bases agree with TRBD2. The ends lost 0 bases at V and 1 base at J; junction bases unmatched: 6. CDR1 is MGHRA, CDR2 YSYEKL, per germline. The CDR3 runs 16 residues. The CDR3 DNA follows: TGCGCCAGCAGCCAAGATGGACTAGGAGAATCCTACGAGCAGTACTTC. The encoded protein is CASSQDGLGESYEQYF.

This clone was detected once. V gene TRBV6-5 combines with J gene TRBJ1-4, with 10 bases aligning to TRBD1. Germline V gives CDR1 MNHEY, CDR2 SVGAGI. V gave up 5 bases and J gave up 3 bases; unmatched junction bases: 3. The CDR3 runs 15 residues. In DNA form, the CDR3 reads TGTGCCAGCAGTAACGGACAGGGGGCTAATGAAAAACTGTTTTTT. Translating it yields CASSNGQGANEKLFF.

The J gene is TRBJ1-1, the V gene TRBV4-1; maybe TRBD1 (6 bases). Germline assignment: CDR1 MGHRA and CDR2 YSYEKL. V was pared by 8 bases and J by 0 bases, with 10 bases between. CDR3 size: 13 residues. The CDR3 nucleotides read TGCGCCAGCCTGGACAGTTTGAACACTGAAGCTTTCTTT. Its protein product is CASLDSLNTEAFF.

This clone rates as large. The J gene is TRBJ2-1, the V gene TRBV7-2; 15 bases match TRBD2. V shed 3 bases and J 5 bases; nucleotides not matched to a gene: 5. This CDR3 is 17 amino acids long. Per germline, CDR1 SGHTA and CDR2 FQGNSA. CDR3 loop: CASSFGLAGGPDNEQFF. CDR3 nucleotide sequence: TGTGCCAGCAGCTTCGGACTAGCGGGAGGGCCCGACAATGAGCAGTTCTTC.

This chain links TRBV5-4 with TRBJ2-1; 10 bases agree with TRBD2. CDR1 and CDR2 (germline): SGHNT, YYREEE (reference sequence). V shed 0 bases and J 7 bases; nucleotides not matched to a gene: 13. The length of the CDR3 is 18 residues. CDR3 amino acids: CASSLAASGSPSRNEQFF. CDR3 DNA sequence: TGTGCCAGCAGCTTGGCCGCTAGCGGGAGCCCCTCCCGGAATGAGCAGTTCTTC.

This clone came up a few times. The V and J genes are TRBV14 and TRBJ2-7, with 7 nucleotides matching TRBD1. V gave up 4 bases and J gave up 1 base; unmatched junction bases: 7. The CDR3 runs 15 residues. Germline CDR1 is SGHDN and CDR2 is FVKESK. The CDR3 reads CASSRDSLPSYEQYF. CDR3 nucleotide sequence: TGTGCCAGCAGCCGGGACAGCCTCCCTTCCTACGAGCAGTACTTC.

The chain combines TRBV10-2 with TRBJ1-1; 7 bases are a match to TRBD1. The CDR3 is 16 amino acids. Germline loops: CDR1 WSHSY, CDR2 SAAADI. The V segment lost 8 bases and the J segment 6 bases; nucleotides outside the gene matches: 18. The CDR3 loop reads CASLDRVEGPHAEAFF. For the CDR3, the DNA is TGCGCCAGCCTAGACAGGGTAGAGGGCCCACACGCTGAAGCTTTCTTT.

The gene calls are TRBV6-1 and TRBJ2-7; the D is unclear. This CDR3 has 11 amino acids. The germline V gene encodes CDR1 MNHNS and CDR2 SASEGT. Between the trimmed V and J ends, which lost 3 bases and 3 bases, there was a span of 3 bases. In DNA, the CDR3 is TGTGCCAGCAGTGAGGGCTACGAGCAGTACTTC. Amino acid sequence: CASSEGYEQYF.

The chain joins TRBV4-1 to TRBJ2-7, with D perhaps given as TRBD1 or TRBD2 (5 bases each). In germline, CDR1 is MGHRA, CDR2 YSYEKL. V was clipped by 4 bases and J by 2 bases, with 12 bases between them. This CDR3 comprises 14 residues. The CDR3 here is CASSLGAGPYEQYF. The CDR3 DNA follows: TGCGCCAGCAGCCTCGGGGCGGGCCCCTACGAGCAGTACTTC.

CDR3 amino acids: CASSSTAEGAEAFF. The CDR3 bases are TGTGCCAGCAGCTCGACCGCTGAGGGCGCTGAAGCTTTCTTT. The chain has TRBV16 and TRBJ1-1; unclear D gene. The CDR3 sequence is 14 residues long. Trimming pared 5 bases from V and 6 bases from J, leaving 16 bases between. Germline V gene lookup returns CDR1 KGHSY and CDR2 FQNENV.

The gene calls are TRBV6-1 and TRBJ1-4; 9 positions agree with TRBD1. Trimming cost V 1 base and J 7 bases; bases outside gene matches: 4. The germline V gene encodes CDR1 MNHNS and CDR2 SASEGT. The CDR3 sequence is 15 residues long. The CDR3 is CASSEGDRVLEKLFF. For the CDR3, the DNA is TGTGCCAGCAGTGAAGGGGACAGGGTTCTTGAAAAACTGTTTTTT.

This clone is a singleton in its sample. CDR3 sequence reads: CASMASTGELFF. In DNA, the CDR3 is TGCGCCAGCATGGCCTCCACCGGGGAGCTGTTTTTT. The chain combines TRBV5-1 with TRBJ2-2, with D unclear. The CDR3 is 12 residues long. Trimming stripped 6 bases from V and 4 bases from J, with 7 bases between. Germline V CDR1 and CDR2: SGHRS, YFSETQ.

CDR3 sequence reads: CSVRADSYEQYF. As DNA, the CDR3 is TGCAGCGTTAGGGCCGACTCCTACGAGCAGTACTTC. V is TRBV29-1 and J is TRBJ2-7, with unresolved D. V was cut by 5 bases and J by 0 bases, with 8 bases left in between. Germline-derived CDR1 and CDR2 are SQVTM and ANQGSEA. The CDR3 has 12 amino acids.

Within the sample, this clone is medium-sized. The chain carries TRBV7-6 and TRBJ1-1; D might be TRBD1 (6 bases). The V end lost 4 bases, the J end lost 8 bases, and 14 bases lay between the germline ends. Germline CDR1 is SGHVS and CDR2 is FNYEAQ. The CDR3 has 13 residues. In DNA, the CDR3 is TGTGCCAGCAGCTCGACAGGCTTAACCGAAGCTTTCTTT. This sequence encodes CASSSTGLTEAFF.

This sequence joins TRBV5-4 and TRBJ1-2, with D unclear. Germline V gene sequence: CDR1 SGHNT, CDR2 YYREEE (reference sequence). The CDR3 loop spans 14 amino acids. V lost 3 bases and J lost 4, with 13 bases in between. The CDR3 reads CASSSTPSSYGYTF. The CDR3 DNA reads TGTGCCAGCAGCTCAACCCCCAGTTCCTATGGCTACACCTTC.

The chain carries TRBV4-1 and TRBJ1-6; D perhaps matches TRBD1 (5 bases). The CDR3 spans 12 residues. Trimming removed 6 bases at V and 9 bases at J, with 9 bases between. CDR1 and CDR2 from the germline V gene are MGHRA and YSYEKL. This CDR3 reads CASSQGGSPLHF. Here the CDR3 DNA reads TGCGCCAGCAGTCAGGGAGGTTCACCCCTCCACTTT.